These 7 T cell receptor beta chains share one sample of origin, sequenced in a study of blood T cell repertoires in COVID-19. Only in-frame clones appear in the TCRdb table, and some are missing; sequencing was by immunoSEQ multiplex PCR. The repertoire holds around 40,000 clones, with just under 95% as singletons. The specimen was peripheral blood. Receptors originate from a human donor with active COVID-19. The donor label of this sample is uncertain.

This rearrangement joins TRBV10-3 to TRBJ1-1; D is undetermined. The CDR3 length is 14 residues. The germline gives CDR1 ENHRY, CDR2 SYGVKD. The V end lost 7 bases, the J end lost 0 bases, and 12 bases lay between the germline ends. CDR3 nucleotide sequence: TGTGCCATCACAAACACCTCCCTGAACACTGAAGCTTTCTTT. This encodes CAITNTSLNTEAFF.

The rearrangement links TRBV4-2 to TRBJ1-4; 10 bases map to TRBD1. The CDR3 has 16 residues. V lost 0 bases, J lost 4 bases, and 2 bases stayed unmatched. The V gene's germline CDR1 is LGHNA and CDR2 YNFKEQ. The CDR3 is CASSQDGTGDNEKLFF. The CDR3 region has the DNA TGTGCCAGCAGCCAAGATGGGACAGGGGATAATGAAAAACTGTTTTTT.

This clone was seen a single time. V and J are TRBV7-2 and TRBJ2-2, with TRBD2 identical over 8 bases. The V gene end was trimmed by 1 base and the J gene end by 5 bases; junction bases not matched to a gene: 9. The CDR3 consists of 17 residues. CDR1 and CDR2 from the germline V gene are SGHTA and FQGNSA. The CDR3 loop is CASSLEASGLPTGELFF. The CDR3 DNA reads as TGTGCCAGCAGCTTAGAGGCTAGCGGGTTACCTACCGGGGAGCTGTTTTTT.

The chain is built from TRBV4-3 and TRBJ2-5; 10 positions match TRBD2. CDR3 length: 16 residues. The J segment lost 1 base and the V segment lost 5 bases, leaving 7 bases of the junction unmatched. In germline, CDR1 is LGHNA, CDR2 YSLEER. CDR3 DNA: TGCGCCAGCAGCTCCAAAGCGGGAGGGCTCCAAGAGACCCAGTACTTC. This codes for CASSSKAGGLQETQYF.

The chain joins TRBV4-3 to TRBJ2-2; 8 nucleotides agree with TRBD1. This CDR3 has 14 amino acids. With V trimmed by 3 bases and J by 5 bases, 2 bases remained unmatched. CDR1 LGHNA and CDR2 YSLEER come from the germline V gene. Written as DNA, the CDR3 is TGCGCCAGCAGCCAGAGGACAGGGACCGGGGAGCTGTTTTTT. It is translated as CASSQRTGTGELFF.

The CDR3 nucleotides are TGTGCCAGTACCAAGGAGGCGGGCCCCAGGACAACTAATGAAAAACTGTTTTTT. Residues: CASTKEAGPRTTNEKLFF. V and J are TRBV19 and TRBJ1-4; unclear D gene. Germline V gene data show CDR1 as LNHDA and CDR2 as SQIVND (reference sequence). This CDR3 comprises 18 residues. Trimming took off 7 bases at V and 0 bases at J, with 21 bases between the two ends.

The chain employs TRBV3-1 (or the pseudogene TRBV3-2) and TRBJ1-5, with 7 bases matching TRBD1. With 2 bases clipped from V and 16 bases from J, the junction kept 8 bases outside the gene matches. CDR1 is LGHDT and CDR2 is YNNKEL in the germline V gene (reference sequence). The CDR3 is 12 residues long. The DNA of the CDR3 is TGTGCCAGCAGCCAACGAGACAGGGAGAAACATTTT. This gives the protein CASSQRDREKHF.